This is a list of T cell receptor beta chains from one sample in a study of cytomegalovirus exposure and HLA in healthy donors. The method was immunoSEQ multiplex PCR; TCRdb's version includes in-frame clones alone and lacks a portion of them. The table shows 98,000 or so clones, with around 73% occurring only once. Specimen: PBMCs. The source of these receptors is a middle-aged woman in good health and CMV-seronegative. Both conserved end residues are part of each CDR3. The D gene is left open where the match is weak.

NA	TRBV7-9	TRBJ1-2	CASGAAYGYTF
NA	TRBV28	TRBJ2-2	CASSGSHTGELFF
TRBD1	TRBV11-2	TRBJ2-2	CASRHPGQGDTGELFF
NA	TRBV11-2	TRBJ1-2	CASSAISGWGGYGYTF
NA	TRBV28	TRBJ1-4	CASNTGFREKLFF
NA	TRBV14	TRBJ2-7	CASSQGAGSSYEQYF
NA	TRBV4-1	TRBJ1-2	CASSQDGGALYGYTF
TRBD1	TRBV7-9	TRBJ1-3	CASSPTGAGNTIYF
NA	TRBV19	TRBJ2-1	CASSDRGEQFF
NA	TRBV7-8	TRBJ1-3	CASSSGRHSGNTIYF
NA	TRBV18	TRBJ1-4	CASSSSREKLFF
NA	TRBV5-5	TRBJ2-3	CASVSGTDTQYF
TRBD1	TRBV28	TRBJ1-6	CASSPDRVGSPLHF
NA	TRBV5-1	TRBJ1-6	CASSLGDWGPSTDNSPLHF
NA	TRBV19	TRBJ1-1	CASSMEGTQAFF
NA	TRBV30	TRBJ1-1	CAWSVRGGYTEAFF
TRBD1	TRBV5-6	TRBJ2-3	CASSQGVGDMTDTQYF
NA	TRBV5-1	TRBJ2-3	CASSLGSGGRITDTQYF
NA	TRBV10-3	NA	CAISDKTWETYEQYF
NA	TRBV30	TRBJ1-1	CAWSNSREEGNTEAFF
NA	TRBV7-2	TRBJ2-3	CASSLHRFPQYF
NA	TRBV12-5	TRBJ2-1	CASGLDRYNEQFF